The 16 T cell receptor beta chains listed next were all sequenced from one sample in a study of blood T cell repertoires in COVID-19. Assay used: immunoSEQ multiplex PCR; TCRdb lists only in-frame clones, some missing. There are about 200,000 clones in the sample; just under 90% occur only once, and around 3.7% lies in the top ten. Sequencing used PBMCs or T cells enriched from blood (not recorded which). Receptor source: a woman in her twenties or thirties with acute COVID-19.

This clone was detected a few times. The chain joins TRBV18 to TRBJ1-2, with 9 bases aligning to TRBD1. After removal of 3 bases from V and 1 base from J, the junction contained 0 bases not matched to a gene. Germline V gene sequence: CDR1 KGHSH, CDR2 LQKENI. The CDR3 spans 14 residues. In nucleotides, the CDR3 is TGTGCCAGCTCACCGGGACAGGGTAACTATGGCTACACCTTC. It codes for CASSPGQGNYGYTF.

The rearrangement joins TRBV7-9 to TRBJ1-6; possibly TRBD1 for D (6 bases). Per germline, CDR1 SEHNR and CDR2 FQNEAQ (reference sequence). With 4 bases removed from V and 2 bases from J, the gap between germline ends came to 15 bases. There are 17 residues in the CDR3. CDR3 DNA sequence: TGTGCCAGCAGCTCCGCTTTAACAGGGCCCTATAATTCACCCCTCCACTTT. It is translated as CASSSALTGPYNSPLHF.

The chain uses TRBV7-9 and TRBJ1-3; D unresolved. Looked up from germline, CDR1 is SEHNR and CDR2 is FQNEAQ (reference sequence). The CDR3 sequence is 16 residues long. Trimming took 4 bases from V and 3 from J, leaving 16 bases between them. In DNA, the CDR3 is TGTGCCAGCAGCTCGTCCTTCGTGGCGGGTGGAAACACCATATATTTT. Its translation is CASSSSFVAGGNTIYF.

The chain has TRBV11-2 and TRBJ2-7; D is ambiguous. The CDR3 extends over 11 amino acids. Deletions cut 4 bases from V and 3 bases from J, with 4 bases between. Germline CDR1 SGHAT, CDR2 FQNNGV. Here the CDR3 reads CASSSYYEQYF. As DNA, the CDR3 is TGTGCCAGCAGCTCCTACTACGAGCAGTACTTC.

The J gene is TRBJ2-1, the V gene TRBV6-2 or TRBV6-3; D may be TRBD1 (6 bases). V was shortened by 2 bases and J by 3 bases, with 8 bases between the two germline ends. The germline CDR1 and CDR2 sequences are MNHEY and SVGEGT. The CDR3 contains 14 residues. CDR3 region: CASSYGDNYNEQFF. The CDR3 DNA reads as TGTGCCAGCAGTTACGGGGACAACTACAATGAGCAGTTCTTC.

This chain connects TRBV7-2 to TRBJ2-1; the match to TRBD2 covers 8 bases. CDR1 is SGHTA and CDR2 is FQGNSA in the germline V gene. V lost 6 bases to trimming and J lost 1 base; unmatched junction nucleotides: 14. This CDR3 has 18 residues. CDR3 residues: CASSPYGRGGFSYNEQFF. CDR3 DNA: TGTGCCAGCAGTCCCTATGGACGGGGGGGCTTTTCCTACAATGAGCAGTTCTTC.

This clone was seen more than once but under ten times. The V gene is TRBV5-1, the J gene TRBJ1-1, with D possibly matching TRBD1 (5 bases). This CDR3 is built from 14 residues. V lost 5 bases, J lost 2 bases, and 13 bases lay in between. Germline V CDR1 and CDR2: SGHRS, YFSETQ. CDR3 sequence (DNA): TGCGCCAGCAGGCCTGACAGAGAAAACACTGAAGCTTTCTTT. Protein: CASRPDRENTEAFF.

As to this clone: Additional DNA sequences in this sample encode the identical CDR3. V and J are TRBV14 and TRBJ2-1; TRBD2 aligns across 7 bases. CDR3 length: 12 amino acids. Unmatched junction bases numbered 1, after V lost 4 bases and J lost 7 bases. CDR1 and CDR2 from the germline V gene are SGHDN and FVKESK. CDR3: CASSLGGNEQFF. In DNA, the CDR3 is TGTGCCAGCAGCCTGGGGGGGAATGAGCAGTTCTTC.

This clone was detected only a few times. The chain uses TRBV10-1 and TRBJ2-1, with a possible D match to TRBD1 (6 bases). The germline V gene encodes CDR1 WNHNN and CDR2 SYGVQD (reference sequence). This CDR3 region has 17 residues. V gave up 0 bases and J gave up 1 base, with 13 bases separating them. CDR3 sequence reads: CASSESVGAKSYNEQFF. The CDR3 region has the DNA TGCGCCAGCAGTGAGTCAGTGGGGGCTAAATCCTACAATGAGCAGTTCTTC.

V usage is TRBV25-1 and J usage is TRBJ2-2; TRBD1 matches at 9 bases. Germline lookup yields CDR1 MGHDK and CDR2 SYGVNS. The junction had 8 bases not matched to a gene; V was cut back by 5 bases and J by 16 bases. The CDR3 is 12 residues long. The DNA of the CDR3 is TGTGCCAGCAGTTCCGGGACAGGGAATGAGTTTTTT. It is translated as CASSSGTGNEFF.

The sample holds a few counts of this clone. The chain links TRBV27 to TRBJ2-1; unclear D gene. Between the trimmed V and J ends, which lost 1 base and 6 bases, there was a span of 4 bases. The CDR3 is 12 amino acids. The germline V gene encodes CDR1 MNHEY and CDR2 SMNVEV (reference sequence). The CDR3 spells CASSLFGNEQFF. CDR3 coding DNA: TGTGCCAGCAGTTTATTCGGCAATGAGCAGTTCTTC.

This chain's CDR3 is CASSHGAGGMADTQYF. The CDR3 DNA reads as TGTGCCAGCAGCCACGGAGCGGGGGGGATGGCAGATACGCAGTATTTT. The chain employs TRBV3-1 (or the pseudogene TRBV3-2) and TRBJ2-3; 10 positions match TRBD2. Germline CDR1 and CDR2: LGHDT and YNNKEL (reference sequence). Trimming cost V 3 bases and J 4 bases; bases outside gene matches: 7. This CDR3 is 16 amino acids long.

The chain combines TRBV7-6 with TRBJ2-2; 10 bases fit TRBD2. The V segment lost 2 bases and the J segment 0 bases; nucleotides outside the gene matches: 3. CDR1 SGHVS and CDR2 FNYEAQ come from the germline V gene. This CDR3 has 17 residues. CDR3 DNA sequence: TGTGCCAGCAGCTTAACCAGCGGGGGGGCGAACACCGGGGAGCTGTTTTTT. Its translation is CASSLTSGGANTGELFF.

As DNA, the CDR3 is TGTGCCAGTTCCCATTCGACTAGCGGGGGGCCCTCGGGATGGGAGCAGTTCTTC. Translating it yields CASSHSTSGGPSGWEQFF. This rearrangement joins TRBV27 to TRBJ2-1, with 13 bases fitting TRBD2. The germline V gene encodes CDR1 MNHEY and CDR2 SMNVEV (reference sequence). The CDR3 spans 18 residues. With V trimmed by 9 bases and J by 10 bases, 21 bases remained unmatched.

The chain combines TRBV11-2 with TRBJ1-1, with TRBD1 identical over 11 bases. CDR3 length equals 16 residues. Germline V gene lookup returns CDR1 SGHAT and CDR2 FQNNGV. V lost 4 bases to trimming and J lost 0 bases; unmatched junction nucleotides: 4. CDR3 protein: CASSSGTGGLNTEAFF. CDR3 coding DNA: TGTGCCAGCAGCTCCGGGACAGGGGGGTTGAACACTGAAGCTTTCTTT.

The chain uses TRBV3-1 (or the pseudogene TRBV3-2) and TRBJ1-1; possible D gene TRBD1, 6 bases. Looked up from germline, CDR1 is LGHDT and CDR2 is YNNKEL (reference sequence). V dropped 4 bases and J dropped 5 bases, with 23 bases sitting between them. This CDR3 has 17 residues. The CDR3 nucleotides read TGTGCCAGCAGCCGAGGTCCAAGCGGGGGCTCGAGAACTGAAGCTTTCTTT. The encoded protein is CASSRGPSGGSRTEAFF.